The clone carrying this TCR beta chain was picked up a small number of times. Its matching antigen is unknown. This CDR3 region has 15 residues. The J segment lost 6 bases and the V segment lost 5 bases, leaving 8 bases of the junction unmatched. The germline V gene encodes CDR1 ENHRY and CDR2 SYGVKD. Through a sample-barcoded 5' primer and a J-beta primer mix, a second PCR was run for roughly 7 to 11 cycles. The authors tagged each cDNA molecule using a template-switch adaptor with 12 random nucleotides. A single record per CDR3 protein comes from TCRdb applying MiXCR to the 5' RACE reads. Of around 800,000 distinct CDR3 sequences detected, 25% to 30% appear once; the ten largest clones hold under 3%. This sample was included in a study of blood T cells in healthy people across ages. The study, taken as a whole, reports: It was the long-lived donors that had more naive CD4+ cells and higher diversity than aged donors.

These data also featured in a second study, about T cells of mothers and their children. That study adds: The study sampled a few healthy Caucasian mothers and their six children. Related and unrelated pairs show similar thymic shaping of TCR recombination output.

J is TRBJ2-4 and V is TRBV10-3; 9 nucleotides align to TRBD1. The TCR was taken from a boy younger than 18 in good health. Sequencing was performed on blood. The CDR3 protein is CAISLQGAPGNIQYF. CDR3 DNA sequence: TGTGCCATCAGTTTACAGGGGGCACCCGGAAACATTCAGTACTTC.